One sample yielded the 31 T cell receptor beta chains listed below, sequenced in a study of T cell changes during pregnancy in multiple sclerosis. Clones were sequenced by immunoSEQ multiplex PCR, and TCRdb holds only the in-frame ones, with some missing. The repertoire holds around 100,000 clones, with roughly nine tenths as singletons. The sample consisted of peripheral blood, taken in the second trimester of pregnancy. These receptors were collected from a female donor in good health, enrolled as a control in a pregnancy study.

V is TRBV5-1 and J is TRBJ2-2; 7 bases line up with TRBD2. The CDR3 has 14 amino acids. Germline-derived CDR1 and CDR2 are SGHRS and YFSETQ. V was pared by 6 bases and J by 7 bases, with 9 bases of the junction left unmatched. The CDR3 loop is CASTEAGRDGELFF. CDR3 nucleotides: TGCGCCAGCACCGAAGCGGGAAGGGACGGGGAGCTGTTTTTT. Together with reference TRBV5-1 and TRBJ2-2, the CDR3 gives the full variable domain: KAGVTQTPRYLIKTRGQQVTLSCSPISGHRSVSWYQQTPGQGLQFLFEYFSETQRNKGNFPGRFSGRQFSNSRSEMNVSTLELGDSALYLCASTEAGRDGELFFGEGSRLTVL.

This clone showed up just a few times. This rearrangement joins TRBV18 to TRBJ1-2; weak D call: TRBD1 (5 bases). The germline gives CDR1 KGHSH, CDR2 LQKENI. Trimming shortened V by 3 bases and J by 3 bases, and 11 bases separated the two germline ends. This CDR3 comprises 14 residues. The CDR3: CASSPRQRHYGYTF. CDR3 in DNA: TGTGCCAGCTCACCGAGACAGAGACACTATGGCTACACCTTC.

The rearrangement joins TRBV19 to TRBJ1-6; D gene unclear. The CDR3 loop spans 12 amino acids. The V and J ends lost 5 bases and 11 bases respectively, with 10 bases between them. Germline lookup yields CDR1 LNHDA and CDR2 SQIVND (reference sequence). CDR3 sequence (DNA): TGTGCCAGTAGTGTACGGGAGACACCCCTCCACTTT. It specifies CASSVRETPLHF.

V usage is TRBV7-9 and J usage is TRBJ2-7; 11 bases map to TRBD2. V lost 4 bases to trimming and J lost 4 bases; unmatched junction nucleotides: 6. Germline V gene sequence: CDR1 SEHNR, CDR2 FQNEAQ (reference sequence). CDR3 length equals 15 residues. CDR3 in amino acids: CASSWLSGGVYEQYF. CDR3 nucleotide sequence: TGTGCCAGCAGCTGGCTTAGCGGGGGGGTTTACGAGCAGTACTTC.

As DNA, the CDR3 is TGTGCCACCAGCAGAGGAGCGACTGGGGCCAACGTCCTGACTTTC. Translating it yields CATSRGATGANVLTF. The V call is TRBV15, the J call TRBJ2-6, with D unclear. The germline V and J ends were trimmed by 1 base and 2 bases, with 6 bases remaining between them. In germline, CDR1 is LNHNV, CDR2 YYDKDF (reference sequence). CDR3 length equals 15 residues.

The CDR3 nucleotides read TGTGCCAGCAGTTTGGGGACTAGCGGGAGTTACGAGCAGTACTTC. Amino acid sequence: CASSLGTSGSYEQYF. This chain links TRBV6-5 with TRBJ2-7; 14 bases match TRBD2. Germline CDR1 MNHEY, CDR2 SVGAGI. The V and J ends lost 4 bases and 4 bases, in that order; junction bases with no gene match: 3. The CDR3 spans 15 residues.

V usage is TRBV9 and J usage is TRBJ1-2; D is undetermined. Germline CDR1 is SGDLS and CDR2 is YYNGEE. The CDR3 is 15 amino acids. V lost 4 bases, J lost 1 base, and 14 bases lay in between. This CDR3 reads CASSPEGLSNYGYTF. The CDR3 DNA sequence: TGTGCCAGCAGCCCCGAGGGTCTGAGTAACTATGGCTACACCTTC.

The chain couples TRBV27 to TRBJ1-5; D might be TRBD1 (6 bases). Germline-derived CDR1 and CDR2 are MNHEY and SMNVEV (reference sequence). V dropped 4 bases and J dropped 9 bases, with 13 bases sitting between them. The CDR3 has 13 residues. The CDR3 here is CASSWGPKGPQHF. The CDR3 coding sequence is TGTGCCAGCAGTTGGGGGCCCAAGGGGCCCCAGCATTTT.

The rearrangement links TRBV6-5 to TRBJ1-1; perhaps TRBD1 as D (5 bases). The CDR3 covers 14 residues. Germline CDR1 is MNHEY and CDR2 is SVGAGI. V was clipped by 7 bases and J by 4 bases, with 16 bases between them. The CDR3 loop reads CASIPPAGGTEAFF. The CDR3 bases are TGTGCCAGCATCCCCCCGGCCGGGGGCACTGAAGCTTTCTTT.

The chain carries TRBV6-4 and TRBJ2-3; TRBD1 agrees at 10 bases. Per germline, CDR1 MRHNA and CDR2 SNTAGT. With V trimmed by 0 bases and J by 6 bases, 6 bases remained unmatched. The CDR3 spans 16 residues. CDR3 sequence (DNA): TGTGCCAGCAGTGACTCGAGGGGGACAGGGGCGGATACGCAGTATTTT. It is translated as CASSDSRGTGADTQYF.

The rearrangement links TRBV7-7 to TRBJ2-5, with 7 bases that match TRBD2. J was trimmed by 5 bases and V by 5 bases; bases with no gene match: 5. There are 13 residues in the CDR3. Germline CDR1 is SSHAT and CDR2 is FNYEAQ (reference sequence). CDR3 DNA sequence: TGTGCCAGCAGCCAAGGACTAGTTGAGACCCAGTACTTC. This translates into CASSQGLVETQYF. The variable domain in full, completed from reference TRBV7-7 and TRBJ2-5, reads GAGVSQSPRYKVTKRGQDVTLRCDPISSHATLYWYQQALGQGPEFLTYFNYEAQPDKSGLPSDRFSAERPEGSISTLTIQRTEQRDSAMYRCASSQGLVETQYFGPGTRLLVL.

The V and J genes are TRBV7-9 and TRBJ2-2; the match to TRBD2 covers 8 bases. V dropped 1 base and J dropped 4; count of bases not matched to a gene: 2. The V gene's germline CDR1 is SEHNR and CDR2 FQNEAQ (reference sequence). CDR3 length: 15 residues. The CDR3 here is CASSLVSGGTGELFF. The CDR3 nucleotides read TGTGCCAGCAGCTTAGTCAGCGGGGGCACCGGGGAGCTGTTTTTT.

V and J are TRBV5-1 and TRBJ2-5; tentatively, D is TRBD1 (7 bases). The CDR3 has 18 residues. In germline, CDR1 is SGHRS, CDR2 YFSETQ. V lost 1 base, J lost 1 base, and 20 bases lay in between. The CDR3 coding sequence is TGCGCCAGCAGCTTGACGGTTCATCACAGGGGAGGCCAAGAGACCCAGTACTTC. It is translated as CASSLTVHHRGGQETQYF.

This sequence joins TRBV16 and TRBJ2-7, with a weak D call TRBD2 (6 bases). Trimming cost V 4 bases and J 3 bases, with 13 bases left between them. CDR1 is KGHSY and CDR2 is FQNENV in the germline V gene. The CDR3 extends over 14 amino acids. As DNA, the CDR3 is TGTGCCAGCAGCCCGCCTGGGGACTTCTACGAGCAGTACTTC. Protein: CASSPPGDFYEQYF.

This chain connects TRBV7-2 to TRBJ1-2; 9 bases line up with TRBD1. The V segment lost 1 base and the J segment 0 bases; nucleotides outside the gene matches: 6. Germline V CDR1 and CDR2: SGHTA, FQGNSA. CDR3 size: 17 residues. DNA of the CDR3: TGTGCCAGCAGCTTAGTAGCGGGACAGGGACCTAACTATGGCTACACCTTC. This codes for CASSLVAGQGPNYGYTF.

CDR3 residues: CASSYQMYQETQYF. The CDR3 DNA sequence: TGTGCCAGCAGCTACCAGATGTACCAAGAGACCCAGTACTTC. The chain recombines TRBV6-5 with TRBJ2-5; D is uncertain. V was pared by 6 bases and J by 0 bases, with 11 bases between. The CDR3 spans 14 residues. The V gene's germline CDR1 is MNHEY and CDR2 SVGAGI.

The V call is TRBV10-3, the J call TRBJ2-3; the match to TRBD1 covers 7 bases. The CDR3 is 15 amino acids. The ends lost 0 bases at V and 2 bases at J; junction bases unmatched: 2. Per the germline V gene, CDR1 is ENHRY and CDR2 is SYGVKD. CDR3 DNA sequence: TGTGCCATCAGTGAGTCAGGGGGCCCCACAGATACGCAGTATTTT. As protein: CAISESGGPTDTQYF.

The V gene is TRBV4-3, the J gene TRBJ2-3, with TRBD2 matching over 8 bases. The germline V gene encodes CDR1 LGHNA and CDR2 YSLEER. CDR3 length: 15 residues. V lost 3 bases to trimming and J lost 6 bases; unmatched junction nucleotides: 8. The CDR3 DNA is TGCGCCAGCAGCCAGATTATCGGGAGGGGTGATACGCAGTATTTT. Its translation: CASSQIIGRGDTQYF.

This sequence joins TRBV14 and TRBJ1-5; a possible D gene is TRBD1 (5 bases). CDR1 and CDR2 (germline): SGHDN, FVKESK. V was pared by 1 base and J by 0 bases, with 28 bases between. CDR3 length equals 22 residues. CDR3 bases: TGTGCCAGCAGCCAAGGACAGTTAATAAAGTCCCTCCACCATTGTAGCAATCAGCCCCAGCATTTT. Its protein product is CASSQGQLIKSLHHCSNQPQHF.

The chain employs TRBV2 and TRBJ2-3; D is unclear. Germline V gene sequence: CDR1 SNHLY, CDR2 FYNNEI. The V gene lost 4 bases and the J gene lost 2 bases, with 7 bases spanning the gap. CDR3 length equals 13 residues. The CDR3 spells CASSGAYTDTQYF. In nucleotides, the CDR3 is TGTGCCAGCAGTGGGGCTTACACAGATACGCAGTATTTT.

The chain combines TRBV7-9 with TRBJ2-7; D perhaps matches TRBD2 (7 bases). This CDR3 region has 14 residues. Trimming left V 5 bases short and J 0 bases short, with 11 bases between. Germline V gene lookup returns CDR1 SEHNR and CDR2 FQNEAQ (reference sequence). CDR3 amino acids: CASSGGANSYEQYF. The CDR3 nucleotides read TGTGCCAGCAGCGGGGGGGCGAACTCCTACGAGCAGTACTTC.

This chain uses TRBV28 with TRBJ1-5; possible D gene TRBD1, 6 bases. V lost 3 bases and J 7 bases, leaving 10 bases between the germline ends. From germline, CDR1 is MDHEN and CDR2 SYDVKM. The CDR3 sequence is 13 residues long. CDR3 nucleotides: TGTGCCAGCAGTTTTCTACAGGGACAGCCCCAGCATTTT. As protein: CASSFLQGQPQHF.

The CDR3 nucleotides read TGTGCCAGCAGTGAAACCCGGACAGGGAGGGAAGAGACCCAGTACTTC. It translates to CASSETRTGREETQYF. This chain connects TRBV6-1 to TRBJ2-5; a possible D gene is TRBD1 (8 bases). CDR3 length: 16 residues. CDR1 and CDR2 from the germline V gene are MNHNS and SASEGT. V dropped 2 bases and J dropped 3 bases, with 16 bases sitting between them.

The V and J genes are TRBV6-6 and TRBJ2-6; D unclear. The CDR3 consists of 13 residues. V lost 7 bases, J lost 0 bases, and 4 bases lay in between. Germline CDR1 MNHNY, CDR2 SVGAGI (reference sequence). The CDR3 DNA sequence: TGTGCCAGCACAGTCTCTGGGGCCAACGTCCTGACTTTC. Amino acid sequence: CASTVSGANVLTF.

V usage is TRBV29-1 and J usage is TRBJ1-6; D call uncertain. This CDR3 is built from 13 residues. Trimming cost V 4 bases and J 3 bases, with 7 bases left between them. Germline lookup yields CDR1 SQVTM and CDR2 ANQGSEA. The CDR3 nucleotides read TGCAGCGTTGGACACGACTATAATTCACCCCTCCACTTT. Translation: CSVGHDYNSPLHF.

CDR3 nucleotide sequence: TGTGCCAGCAGCTTACAGGCGGACAGGCTCGGGTCCCAGCATTTT. This codes for CASSLQADRLGSQHF. The chain combines TRBV7-2 with TRBJ1-5, with 7 bases that match TRBD1. CDR1 and CDR2 from the germline V gene are SGHTA and FQGNSA. The CDR3 loop spans 15 amino acids. V lost 2 bases and J lost 11; bases outside the gene matches: 12.

This chain joins TRBV7-2 and TRBJ2-7, with D possibly being TRBD2 (6 bases). CDR1 is SGHTA and CDR2 is FQGNSA in the germline V gene. The CDR3 runs 15 residues. V lost 5 bases to trimming and J lost 2 bases, with 16 bases between them. CDR3 sequence reads: CASSTLARDPYEQYF. The CDR3 DNA follows: TGTGCCAGCAGCACGCTAGCGAGAGACCCCTACGAGCAGTACTTC.

The sample holds one count of this clone. J is TRBJ2-3 and V is TRBV11-3; maybe TRBD1 (7 bases). The germline V and J ends were trimmed by 2 bases and 2 bases, with 14 bases remaining between them. Germline CDR1 SGHNT, CDR2 YENEEA. The length of the CDR3 is 16 residues. This chain's CDR3 is CASSLRGDSTTDTQYF. The CDR3 DNA is TGTGCCAGCAGCTTAAGGGGGGACAGTACCACAGATACGCAGTATTTT.

The chain links TRBV21-1 to TRBJ1-5; TRBD1 reflects the table's D call only, with no check against the DNA. TRBV21-1 is given as a pseudogene. The CDR3 totals 16 residues. As DNA, the CDR3 is TGTGCCAGCAGCAAAATAAGACAGGGGATACATCAGCCCCAGCATTTT. Translation gives CASSKIRQGIHQPQHF.

This clone was observed a single time. This chain joins TRBV6-1 and TRBJ1-1, with unresolved D. CDR1 MNHNS and CDR2 SASEGT come from the germline V gene. The CDR3 runs to 13 residues. Trimming cost V 1 base and J 10 bases, with 13 bases left between them. The CDR3 loop reads CASSEVGWEGAFF. The CDR3 nucleotides are TGTGCCAGCAGTGAAGTCGGGTGGGAGGGAGCTTTCTTT.

The chain is built from TRBV19 and TRBJ2-2; D may be TRBD1 (6 bases). The germline V gene encodes CDR1 LNHDA and CDR2 SQIVND (reference sequence). This CDR3 region has 14 residues. The V gene lost 6 bases and the J gene lost 7 bases, with 15 bases spanning the gap. CDR3 residues: CASSPRGSYGELFF. CDR3 coding DNA: TGTGCCAGTAGCCCGAGGGGGAGTTACGGGGAGCTGTTTTTT.